In this sample, the clone carrying this T cell receptor beta chain turned up many times. CDR3 length: 14 residues. With V trimmed by 2 bases and J by 8 bases, 9 bases remained unmatched. CDR1 is DFQATT and CDR2 is SNEGSKA in the germline V gene (reference sequence). The sample comes from a study of low-dose radiotherapy and immunotherapy resistance in tumors. Background on the study: Intravenous administration to patients comprised nivolumab at 240 mg every two weeks and ipilimumab at 1 mg/kg every six weeks. Every two weeks, cyclophosphamide 200 mg/m2 was infused one day before radiation plus immunotherapy.

Time point specified: after trial treatment. Sample treatment: LDRT plus nivolumab, ipilimumab, low-dose cyclophosphamide and aspirin (RACIN trial). As their treatment, donors received nivolumab, ipilimumab, aspirin, low-dose cyclophosphamide and low-dose radiotherapy. TRAV- and TRBV-specific primers were used for first-strand cDNA, which covered alpha and beta chains. TCR amplification used roughly 20 PCR cycles, a constant-region primer and a V-primer adapter. One entry per CDR3 protein results from TCRdb running MiXCR on the reads. The sample yields around 60,000 distinct CDR3 sequences, less than 30% seen once.

V usage is TRBV20-1 and J usage is TRBJ1-2; 9 bases are shared with TRBD1. The source of this sequence is a male donor with prostate cancer. Sequenced material: PBMCs, taken after low-dose radiotherapy plus immunotherapy. The CDR3 bases are TGCAGTGCTAGAAACATACAGGGGGCGCGAGGCTACACCTTC. It yields the protein CSARNIQGARGYTF.